The clone carrying this T cell receptor beta chain has a count of ten or more. Its antigen remains unidentified. These data belong to a study of T cells in Graves' hyperthyroidism and ophthalmopathy. Study outcomes and limitations: Before onset, by a median of approximately 6.8 months, the model predicted ophthalmopathy.

CDR1 is MNHNY and CDR2 is SVGAGI in the germline V gene (reference sequence). Trimming cost V 7 bases and J 3 bases, with 12 bases left between them. The CDR3 is made up of 13 amino acids. It was RNA transcripts that yielded the amplified TCR beta CDR3 regions. First-round RT-PCR with HTBI primers amplified the TCR CDR3 region. TCRdb passed the multiplex PCR reads through MiXCR, listing each CDR3 protein once. The sample has about 500,000 distinct CDR3 sequences; 35% to 50% are singletons. Sequenced: peripheral blood or thyroid tissue (not recorded which). V is TRBV6-6 and J is TRBJ1-1; tentatively, D is TRBD1 (5 bases). The receptor's source is an adult woman with Graves' disease, either hyperthyroidism or ophthalmopathy (not recorded which). The DNA of the CDR3 is TGTGCCAGCAACATTAGGGGATACACTGAAGCTTTCTTT. Its protein product is CASNIRGYTEAFF.